This T cell receptor (beta chain) stems from a study of pediatric ulcerative colitis. Sequencing was at survey level. Sequencing was performed with immunoSEQ multiplex PCR; in TCRdb, only in-frame clones are kept and a portion is missing. The profile shows about 64,000 clones, 70% to 80% of them singletons. No immunosuppressive drugs were given to ulcerative colitis patients before diagnostic colonoscopy. Germline-derived CDR1 and CDR2 are MNHEY and SMNVEV (reference sequence). The trim removed 6 bases at V and 6 bases at J, leaving 3 bases unmatched. This CDR3 is 14 amino acids long. The sequence was collected from a boy aged 5 to 17 with moderate ulcerative colitis. The specimen was blood. The J gene is TRBJ2-7, the V gene TRBV27, with 15 bases lining up with TRBD2. The CDR3 DNA is TGTGCCAGCAGGCGGACTAGCGGGGGGGCCGAGCAGTACTTC. The encoded protein is CASRRTSGGAEQYF.